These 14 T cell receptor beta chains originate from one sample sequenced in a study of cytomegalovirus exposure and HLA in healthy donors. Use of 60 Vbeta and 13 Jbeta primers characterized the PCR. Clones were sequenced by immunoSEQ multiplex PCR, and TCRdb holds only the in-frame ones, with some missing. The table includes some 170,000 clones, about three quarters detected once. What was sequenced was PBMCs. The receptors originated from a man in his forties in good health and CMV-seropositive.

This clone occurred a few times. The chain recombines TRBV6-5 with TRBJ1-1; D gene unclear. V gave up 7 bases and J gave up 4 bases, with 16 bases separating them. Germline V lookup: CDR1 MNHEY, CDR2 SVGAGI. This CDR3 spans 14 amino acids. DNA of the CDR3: TGTGCCAGCACCCGAAAGTTGGAGGCCACTGAAGCTTTCTTT. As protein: CASTRKLEATEAFF.

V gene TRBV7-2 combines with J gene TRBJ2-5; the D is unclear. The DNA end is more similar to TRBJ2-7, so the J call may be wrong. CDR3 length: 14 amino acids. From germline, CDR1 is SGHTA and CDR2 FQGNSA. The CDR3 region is CASSLLASSYEQYF. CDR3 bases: TGTGCCAGCAGCTTATTAGCCAGCTCCTACGAGCAGTACTTC.

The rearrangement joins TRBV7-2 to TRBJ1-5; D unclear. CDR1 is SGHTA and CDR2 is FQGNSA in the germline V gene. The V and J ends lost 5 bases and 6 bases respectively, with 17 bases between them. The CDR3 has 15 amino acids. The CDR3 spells CASSPLDWRVQPQHF. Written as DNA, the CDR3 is TGTGCCAGCAGCCCCCTCGACTGGAGAGTTCAGCCCCAGCATTTT.

In DNA, the CDR3 is TGTGCCAGTACTGATCAGGGGGCCTCTGAAGCTTTCTTT. It codes for CASTDQGASEAFF. The genes are TRBV19 and TRBJ1-1, with TRBD1 identical over 8 bases. Looked up from germline, CDR1 is LNHDA and CDR2 is SQIVND (reference sequence). This CDR3 has 13 amino acids. J lost 6 bases, V lost 7 bases, and 7 bases had no gene match.

For the CDR3, the DNA is TGTGCCAGTAGTACCCCCTTCCGGGTAACTTTCTTT. Amino acids: CASSTPFRVTFF. This chain joins TRBV19 and TRBJ1-1; unclear D gene. V dropped 4 bases and J dropped 12 bases, with 15 bases sitting between them. Germline V gives CDR1 LNHDA, CDR2 SQIVND (reference sequence). The CDR3 is 12 residues long.

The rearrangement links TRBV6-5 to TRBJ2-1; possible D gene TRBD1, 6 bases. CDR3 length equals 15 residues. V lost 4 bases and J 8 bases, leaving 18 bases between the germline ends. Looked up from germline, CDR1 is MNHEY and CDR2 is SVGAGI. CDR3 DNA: TGTGCCAGCAGTTTGGGTGGTGCAGGGGCGGATGAGCAGTTCTTC. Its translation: CASSLGGAGADEQFF.

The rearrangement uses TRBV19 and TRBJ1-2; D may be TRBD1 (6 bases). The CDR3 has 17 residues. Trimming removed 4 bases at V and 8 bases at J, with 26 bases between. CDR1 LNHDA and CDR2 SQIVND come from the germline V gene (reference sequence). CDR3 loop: CASSNLNTGTPAKGYTF. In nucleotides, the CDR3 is TGTGCCAGTAGTAACCTAAATACAGGGACGCCCGCCAAAGGCTACACCTTC.

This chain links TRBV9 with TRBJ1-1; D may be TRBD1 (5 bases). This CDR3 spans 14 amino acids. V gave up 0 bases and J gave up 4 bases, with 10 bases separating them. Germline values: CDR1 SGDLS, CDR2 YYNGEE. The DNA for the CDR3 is TGTGCCAGCAGCGTAGCTTCCCAGGGCACTGAAGCTTTCTTT. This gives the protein CASSVASQGTEAFF.

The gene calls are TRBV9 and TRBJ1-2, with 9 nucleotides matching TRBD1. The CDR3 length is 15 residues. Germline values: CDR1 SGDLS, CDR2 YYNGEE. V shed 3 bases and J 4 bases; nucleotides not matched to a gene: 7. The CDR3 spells CASSAGTGSLYGYTF. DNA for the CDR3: TGTGCCAGCAGCGCTGGGACAGGGTCTCTCTATGGCTACACCTTC.

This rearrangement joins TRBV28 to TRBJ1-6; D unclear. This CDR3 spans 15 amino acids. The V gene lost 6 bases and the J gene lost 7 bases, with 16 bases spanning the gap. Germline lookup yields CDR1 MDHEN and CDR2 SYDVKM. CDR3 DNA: TGTGCCAGCAGCACGCTCGTTGGCACAAATTCACCCCTCCACTTT. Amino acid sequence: CASSTLVGTNSPLHF.

CDR3 sequence (DNA): TGTGCCAGCAGTTACAAGCCTAGCGGAGGAAACGGGGAGCTGTTTTTT. Translation gives CASSYKPSGGNGELFF. This chain joins TRBV6-5 and TRBJ2-2; 7 nucleotides agree with TRBD2. CDR1 MNHEY and CDR2 SVGAGI come from the germline V gene. The CDR3 length is 16 residues. Trimming removed 2 bases from V and 7 bases from J; junction bases left unmatched: 10.

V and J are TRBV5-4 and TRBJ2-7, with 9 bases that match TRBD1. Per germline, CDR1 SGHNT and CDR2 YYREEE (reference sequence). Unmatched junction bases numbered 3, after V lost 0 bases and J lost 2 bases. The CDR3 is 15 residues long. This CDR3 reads CASSLEQGAPYEQYF. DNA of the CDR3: TGTGCCAGCAGCTTGGAACAGGGGGCCCCCTACGAGCAGTACTTC.

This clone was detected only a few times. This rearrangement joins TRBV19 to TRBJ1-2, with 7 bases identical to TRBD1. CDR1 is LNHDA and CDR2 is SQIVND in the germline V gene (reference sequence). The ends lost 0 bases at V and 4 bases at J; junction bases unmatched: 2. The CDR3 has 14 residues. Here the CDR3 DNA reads TGTGCCAGTAGTATAGAAGACAGGGCCTATGGCTACACCTTC. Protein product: CASSIEDRAYGYTF.

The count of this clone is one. The CDR3 DNA sequence: TGTGCCAGCAGCTCTCCCCAAAACATTCAGTACTTC. It specifies CASSSPQNIQYF. The chain uses TRBV11-3 and TRBJ2-4; D call uncertain. From germline, CDR1 is SGHNT and CDR2 YENEEA. The CDR3 is 12 residues long. V shed 4 bases and J shed 5 bases, with 6 bases lying between them.